The present entry profiles one T cell receptor (beta chain) with its context. In its sample, this clonotype was seen a few times. Its recognized antigen is unknown. Base qualities were left out, and no much larger clone turns up one base away. This sample was taken from a study of post-analysis software for immune sequencing data (dated by TCRdb to the mid-2010s). Regarding the complete study: The recorded disease courses included relapsing-remitting, secondary progressive and progressive-relapsing multiple sclerosis, and some patients had no subtype annotation. The multiple sclerosis patient repertoires were compared with around ten previously published healthy control repertoires from donors aged roughly 6 to 25 years. A subset of samples was prepared in parallel using single-end sample barcoding, then pooled and co-amplified after Illumina adapter ligation. The investigation overall reported the following: Four to six TRBV segments, including TRBV5-6, TRBV5-1 and TRBV20-1, were significantly more frequent in patients than controls. Normalized Chao1 diversity was significantly lower in multiple sclerosis patients than controls, suggesting substantial peripheral T-cell clonal expansion. Direct clustering with F measure revealed strong co-clustering of samples prepared in the same batch, which led to a batch-effect correction. The control group was slightly older than the multiple sclerosis patient group.

Libraries were constructed by PCR. Sequenced using an Illumina HiSeq 2500. To reduce PCR and sequencing biases, unique molecular identifiers were incorporated into the TCR beta cDNA libraries. Every 1 to 10 million input T cells yielded approximately 500,000 cDNA molecules, meaning each molecule approximated one T cell. The patient libraries were prepared and sequenced with the same protocol used for the earlier healthy control dataset. Within a given batch, samples were prepared together, multiplexed and sequenced on the same HiSeq lane. Under the source paper's analysis protocol: MIGEC was used to process the raw barcoded reads, and molecular identifier groups with only a single read were discarded before consensus assembly and CDR3 extraction. Clonotype tables were post-analysed with VDJtools, and diversity was normalized by down-sampling all datasets to the smallest sample size. To correct batch-related cross-sample contamination, repertoire overlap clustering matched CDR3 amino acid sequences but not nucleotide sequences. TCRdb took the public reads, trimmed them with fastp at Q25, ran MiXCR for clone calling and kept in-frame beta chains. CDR3 protein duplicates are merged, each entry listing the most common genes and DNA. Clone size and V and J calls follow TCRdb, not the original study. The sample table shows 550,000 to 700,000 distinct CDR3 sequences, and roughly 40% are seen once. The top ten clonotypes cover 1.7% of the sample.

TCR beta repertoires were profiled from peripheral blood of over 10 young patients with multiple sclerosis to demonstrate the VDJtools post-analysis software. Multiple sclerosis patients were children and adolescents aged roughly 6 to 16 years. Germline trimming: 0 bases from V, 4 bases from J; junction bases outside gene matches: 6. CDR1 and CDR2 were assigned from the germline V gene as SGHRS and YFSETQ. The CDR3 covers 16 residues, taking in both the cysteine and the phenylalanine. CDR3 DNA is the only sequence kept; it has 48 bases, read in frame from the first base. The receptor was isolated from a girl aged 10 to 17 with multiple sclerosis. The sample comprised blood. The rearrangement combines TRBV5-1 with TRBJ2-3, with 9 bases matching TRBD2. The DNA sequence is given as TGCGCCAGCAGCTTGGAAGTAGCGGGGGCGGCAGATACGCAGTATTTT. Its translation reads: CASSLEVAGAADTQYF. Joined to the reference TRBV5-1 and TRBJ2-3 proteins, this CDR3 gives the full variable domain: KAGVTQTPRYLIKTRGQQVTLSCSPISGHRSVSWYQQTPGQGLQFLFEYFSETQRNKGNFPGRFSGRQFSNSRSEMNVSTLELGDSALYLCASSLEVAGAADTQYFGPGTRLTVL.